This T cell receptor beta chain originates from a study of STAT5B mutations in CD4+ large granular lymphocyte leukemia. Findings and limits, study-wide: CD4-sorted patient repertoires seemed more clonal than healthy CD4+ repertoires.

Method: immunoSEQ multiplex PCR; TCRdb's copy keeps in-frame clones and lacks some. The table has 30,000 or so clones, 65% to 80% seen once. Of note for this clone: The antigen is unknown.

Sequencing used CD4+ T cells from blood buffy coats. This TCR was recovered from a human donor in good health.

For the CDR3, the DNA is TGCGCCAGCAGCTTAGACAGGGCTCAAGAGACCCAGTACTTC. This gives the protein CASSLDRAQETQYF. The chain recombines TRBV5-1 with TRBJ2-5, with 7 nucleotides matching TRBD1. The CDR3 runs to 14 residues. The germline gives CDR1 SGHRS, CDR2 YFSETQ. J gave up 2 bases and V 2 bases, and 3 bases lay outside the gene matches.